A selection of T cell receptor beta chains follows, all from one sample in a study of graft-versus-host responses after intestinal transplantation. Clones were read by immunoSEQ multiplex PCR, and TCRdb kept only the in-frame ones, dropping some. The table records 90,000 to 150,000 clones, 85% to 95% of them present only once. Their specific antigens are unknown. This material consisted of unstimulated CD4+ T cells sorted from spleen or lymph node cells, taken before intestinal transplant. The receptor source for this set is a human donor who received an intestinal transplant. Each CDR3 is given with its conserved first and last residue. Fields, in order: V gene, clone size, CDR3 protein. Clone size is given for some rows only: seen once, a few or many times, or a class if the clone is expanded.

TRBV25-1 | once | CASSELGLVGAGAGELFF
TRBV28 | NA | CASSPSGVTDTQYF
TRBV5-1 | NA | CASKKGQGGQPQHF
TRBV19 | NA | CASRGRLAGGNTGELFF
TRBV27 | NA | CASSFGRWADTQYF
TRBV28 | NA | CASRGQVINEQFF
TRBV5-1 | NA | CASSLGGRNEQFF
TRBV5-1 | NA | CASSLSLAGGTDTQYF
TRBV7-9 | NA | CASSRRGAGNYF
TRBV9 | NA | CASSGRSQQGSSYNEQFF
TRBV30 | NA | CASGTGGFYGYTF
TRBV9 | NA | CASSVGPILGYNEQFF